This T cell receptor beta chain was obtained from a study of T cells in Graves' hyperthyroidism and ophthalmopathy. The CDR3 regions of TCR beta were amplified from RNA transcripts. First-round RT-PCR targeting the TCR CDR3 was performed with the HTBI primer set. Via MiXCR, TCRdb re-called the multiplex PCR reads, giving one row per CDR3 protein. The table shows about 400,000 distinct CDR3 sequences, with roughly 14% occurring only once. V was clipped by 0 bases and J by 6 bases, with 11 bases between them. This CDR3 region has 15 residues. Germline CDR1 LNHNV, CDR2 YYDKDF (reference sequence). The sequenced sample was blood. The rearrangement links TRBV15 to TRBJ2-2, with D perhaps given as TRBD1 or TRBD2 (5 bases each). The TCR originated in a man aged 18 to 29 with Graves' ophthalmopathy. The CDR3 nucleotides read TGTGCCACCAGCAGAGAACTAGTGGGGGCCGGGGAGCTGTTTTTT. It encodes CATSRELVGAGELFF.